This passage covers 21 T cell receptor beta chains from one sample sequenced in a study of cytomegalovirus exposure and HLA in healthy donors. This PCR relied on a set of 60 Vbeta primers and 13 Jbeta primers. Sequencing was performed with immunoSEQ multiplex PCR; in TCRdb, only in-frame clones are kept and a portion is missing. The sample totals 130,000 to 150,000 clones. Input material: PBMCs. The receptors here all came from a male donor in good health and CMV-seronegative.

The chain recombines TRBV30 with TRBJ1-4; D gene ambiguous. CDR3 size: 11 residues. V gave up 7 bases and J gave up 11 bases, with 14 bases separating them. Germline CDR1 GTSNPN, CDR2 SVGIG (reference sequence). This chain's CDR3 is CALGRENKLFF. The CDR3 DNA follows: TGTGCCTTGGGCCGCGAAAATAAACTGTTTTTT.

The rearrangement links TRBV9 to TRBJ1-6; no clear D. Germline V gene lookup returns CDR1 SGDLS and CDR2 YYNGEE. V gave up 4 bases and J gave up 9 bases, with 14 bases separating them. This CDR3 is 14 amino acids long. The CDR3 DNA reads TGTGCCAGCAGCCCGACCGGGTCCACTTCACCCCTCCACTTT. The encoded protein is CASSPTGSTSPLHF.

The rearrangement links TRBV30 to TRBJ2-7, with 9 bases identical to TRBD1. J was trimmed by 4 bases and V by 4 bases; bases with no gene match: 11. From germline, CDR1 is GTSNPN and CDR2 SVGIG (reference sequence). The CDR3 is 15 amino acids. This CDR3 reads CAWNPYRGRKYEQYF. The CDR3 nucleotides are TGTGCCTGGAACCCATACAGGGGGCGCAAGTACGAGCAGTACTTC.

CDR3 amino acids: CASREGTYSYNEQFF. The CDR3 DNA reads TGTGCCAGCCGGGAGGGGACCTACTCCTACAATGAGCAGTTCTTC. This chain links TRBV6-6 with TRBJ2-1; 8 bases match TRBD2. V trimming: 8 bases; J trimming: 0 bases; junction bases outside the gene matches: 6. CDR1 and CDR2 from the germline V gene are MNHNY and SVGAGI (reference sequence). The CDR3 sequence is 15 residues long.

The chain employs TRBV6-5 and TRBJ1-2, with D possibly TRBD1 on 5 matching bases. Germline lookup yields CDR1 MNHEY and CDR2 SVGAGI. V shed 2 bases and J shed 4 bases, with 14 bases lying between them. CDR3 length equals 15 residues. The CDR3 loop is CASSYIQGGFYGYTF. DNA of the CDR3: TGTGCCAGCAGTTACATTCAGGGTGGCTTCTATGGCTACACCTTC.

V is TRBV9 and J is TRBJ2-1; 8 bases are shared with TRBD2. Trimming took 0 bases from V and 9 from J; bases not matched to a gene: 8. Germline CDR1 and CDR2: SGDLS and YYNGEE. The CDR3 has 15 amino acids. The CDR3 sequence: CASSVGYSGNSEQFF. The CDR3 DNA is TGTGCCAGCAGCGTAGGGTATAGCGGGAATAGTGAGCAGTTCTTC. The full variable domain, rest sourced from reference TRBV9 and TRBJ2-1, is DSGVTQTPKHLITATGQRVTLRCSPRSGDLSVYWYQQSLDQGLQFLIQYYNGEERAKGNILERFSAQQFPDLHSELNLSSLELGDSALYFCASSVGYSGNSEQFFGPGTRLTVL.

J is TRBJ2-3 and V is TRBV19, with TRBD2 identical over 11 bases. The CDR3 covers 16 residues. Per germline, CDR1 LNHDA and CDR2 SQIVND (reference sequence). J was trimmed by 0 bases and V by 3 bases; bases with no gene match: 2. This CDR3 reads CASSMGLAASTDTQYF. The DNA for the CDR3 is TGTGCCAGTAGTATGGGACTAGCGGCTAGCACAGATACGCAGTATTTT.

V usage is TRBV28 and J usage is TRBJ2-7; 14 bases fit TRBD2. This CDR3 comprises 15 residues. Germline CDR1 reads MDHEN; CDR2 reads SYDVKM. V dropped 6 bases and J dropped 3; count of bases not matched to a gene: 4. The CDR3 region is CASSRTSGRFYEQYF. Here the CDR3 DNA reads TGTGCCAGCAGCCGGACTAGCGGGAGGTTCTACGAGCAGTACTTC.

This chain connects TRBV29-1 to TRBJ1-1; maybe TRBD1 (6 bases). In germline, CDR1 is SQVTM, CDR2 ANQGSEA. This CDR3 has 12 amino acids. V was shortened by 4 bases and J by 13 bases, with 19 bases between the two germline ends. CDR3 loop: CSVAPAGVGDFF. The CDR3 DNA reads as TGCAGCGTTGCACCGGCAGGGGTTGGGGATTTCTTT.

The gene calls are TRBV5-1 and TRBJ1-2; 7 bases match TRBD1. Germline CDR1 SGHRS, CDR2 YFSETQ. Unmatched junction bases numbered 4, after V lost 0 bases and J lost 5 bases. This CDR3 contains 14 residues. CDR3 sequence: CASSLDPGGYGYTF. In DNA, the CDR3 is TGCGCCAGCAGCTTGGATCCAGGGGGTTATGGCTACACCTTC.

This chain connects TRBV5-1 to TRBJ2-3, with 14 bases aligning to TRBD2. The CDR3 loop spans 14 amino acids. Unmatched junction bases numbered 3, after V lost 7 bases and J lost 5 bases. Germline CDR1 reads SGHRS; CDR2 reads YFSETQ. The CDR3 spells CASRGTSGGDTQYF. The CDR3 nucleotides read TGCGCCAGCCGCGGGACTAGCGGGGGAGATACGCAGTATTTT.

The chain links TRBV9 to TRBJ1-1; D is possibly TRBD1 (6 bases). The V gene's germline CDR1 is SGDLS and CDR2 YYNGEE. V lost 0 bases and J 2 bases, leaving 14 bases between the germline ends. The CDR3 is 16 amino acids. This chain's CDR3 is CASSVGSTGLNTEAFF. For the CDR3, the DNA is TGTGCCAGCAGCGTAGGCTCTACAGGGCTCAACACTGAAGCTTTCTTT.

This chain joins TRBV5-5 and TRBJ2-2, with TRBD1 matching 11 bases. CDR3 length: 17 residues. Germline lookup yields CDR1 SGHKS and CDR2 YYEKEE (reference sequence). Trimming removed 0 bases from V and 4 bases from J; junction bases left unmatched: 5. CDR3 bases: TGTGCCAGCAGCTTGGCCCCGGGACAGGGGGTCACCGGGGAGCTGTTTTTT. Protein: CASSLAPGQGVTGELFF.

This chain joins TRBV6-4 and TRBJ2-3; possible D gene TRBD2, 6 bases. V dropped 5 bases and J dropped 4 bases, with 13 bases sitting between them. The CDR3 is 14 residues long. CDR1 MRHNA and CDR2 SNTAGT come from the germline V gene. CDR3: CASSKSTGADTQYF. The DNA of the CDR3 is TGTGCCAGCAGTAAAAGTACGGGAGCAGATACGCAGTATTTT.

The CDR3 sequence is CASSSDRLYGYTF. The DNA of the CDR3 is TGTGCCAGCAGCTCTGACAGACTTTATGGCTACACCTTC. The J gene is TRBJ1-2, the V gene TRBV6-6; TRBD1 might be the D (5 bases). CDR3 length equals 13 residues. Germline loops: CDR1 MNHNY, CDR2 SVGAGI (reference sequence). V was trimmed by 6 bases and J by 5 bases, leaving 13 bases between them.

The rearrangement uses TRBV27 and TRBJ1-1; the D gene is possibly TRBD1 (6 bases). V lost 8 bases and J lost 0, with 16 bases in between. The germline gives CDR1 MNHEY, CDR2 SMNVEV (reference sequence). The CDR3 spans 15 residues. CDR3 protein: CASSLGQGMNTEAFF. In DNA, the CDR3 is TGTGCCAGCTCCTTAGGGCAGGGGATGAACACTGAAGCTTTCTTT.

The gene calls are TRBV5-4 and TRBJ1-1; D is perhaps TRBD1 (5 bases). Trimming shortened V by 0 bases and J by 5 bases, and 14 bases separated the two germline ends. Germline V gives CDR1 SGHNT, CDR2 YYREEE (reference sequence). The CDR3 is made up of 15 amino acids. CDR3 region: CASSLEGDGLTEAFF. For the CDR3, the DNA is TGTGCCAGCAGCTTGGAAGGGGATGGGTTGACTGAAGCTTTCTTT.

This sequence joins TRBV7-6 and TRBJ2-1, with TRBD2 matching 9 bases. Germline assignment: CDR1 SGHVS and CDR2 FNYEAQ. V lost 1 base to trimming and J lost 5 bases; unmatched junction nucleotides: 9. The CDR3 is made up of 17 amino acids. CDR3 in DNA: TGTGCCAGCAGCTTAGGTTTGGTGCGGGGGGGAAACAATGAGCAGTTCTTC. It encodes CASSLGLVRGGNNEQFF. Using reference TRBV7-6 and TRBJ2-1 for the parts outside the CDR3, the full variable domain is GAGVSQSPRYKVTKRGQDVALRCDPISGHVSLYWYRQALGQGPEFLTYFNYEAQQDKSGLPNDRFSAERPEGSISTLTIQRTEQRDSAMYRCASSLGLVRGGNNEQFFGPGTRLTVL.

The chain combines TRBV6-5 with TRBJ1-4; TRBD1 is a possible D gene (5 bases). The germline V gene encodes CDR1 MNHEY and CDR2 SVGAGI. The CDR3 totals 14 residues. V lost 7 bases and J lost 0, with 9 bases in between. CDR3 loop: CASIRGSTNEKLFF. CDR3 sequence (DNA): TGTGCCAGCATTAGGGGATCAACTAATGAAAAACTGTTTTTT.

V and J are TRBV5-1 and TRBJ2-1; D possibly corresponds to TRBD1 (6 bases). V lost 3 bases, J lost 7 bases, and 14 bases lay in between. Germline V gives CDR1 SGHRS, CDR2 YFSETQ. The length of the CDR3 is 14 residues. CDR3 DNA sequence: TGCGCCAGCAGCTGGACCTTAGGGGGTAATGAGCAGTTCTTC. Residues: CASSWTLGGNEQFF. Full variable domain (remainder filled in from reference TRBV5-1 and TRBJ2-1): KAGVTQTPRYLIKTRGQQVTLSCSPISGHRSVSWYQQTPGQGLQFLFEYFSETQRNKGNFPGRFSGRQFSNSRSEMNVSTLELGDSALYLCASSWTLGGNEQFFGPGTRLTVL.

This chain connects TRBV7-6 to TRBJ1-1; D unresolved. Germline CDR1 SGHVS, CDR2 FNYEAQ. V was pared by 2 bases and J by 5 bases, with 12 bases between. The CDR3 runs 14 residues. This CDR3 reads CASSLSRGGTEAFF. CDR3 sequence (DNA): TGTGCCAGCAGCTTATCGCGGGGTGGAACTGAAGCTTTCTTT.